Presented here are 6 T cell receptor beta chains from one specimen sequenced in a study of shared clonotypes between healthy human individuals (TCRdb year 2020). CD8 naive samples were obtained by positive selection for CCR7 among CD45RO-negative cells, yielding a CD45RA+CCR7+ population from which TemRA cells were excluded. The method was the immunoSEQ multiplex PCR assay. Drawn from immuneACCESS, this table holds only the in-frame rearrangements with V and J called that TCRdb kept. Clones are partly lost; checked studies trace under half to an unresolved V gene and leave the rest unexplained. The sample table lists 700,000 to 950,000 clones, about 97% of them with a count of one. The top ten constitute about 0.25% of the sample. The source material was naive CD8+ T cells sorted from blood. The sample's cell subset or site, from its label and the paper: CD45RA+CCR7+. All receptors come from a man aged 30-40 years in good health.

The CDR3 region is CASSYPEREGRDTQYF. Here the CDR3 DNA reads TGTGCCAGCAGTTACCCTGAGCGGGAGGGTAGAGATACGCAGTATTTT. The genes are TRBV6-6 and TRBJ2-3, with 10 bases fitting TRBD2. Germline trimming cut 2 bases from V and 5 bases from J; bases unmatched to any gene: 7. The CDR3 extends over 16 amino acids. CDR1 is MNHNY, CDR2 SVGAGI, per germline (reference sequence).

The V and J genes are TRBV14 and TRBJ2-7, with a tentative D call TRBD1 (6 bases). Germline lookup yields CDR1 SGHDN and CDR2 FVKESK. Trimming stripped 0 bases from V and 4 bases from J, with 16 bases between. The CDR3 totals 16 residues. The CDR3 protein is CASSQDRQGMLYEQYF. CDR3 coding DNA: TGTGCCAGCAGCCAAGATAGGCAGGGGATGTTATACGAGCAGTACTTC.

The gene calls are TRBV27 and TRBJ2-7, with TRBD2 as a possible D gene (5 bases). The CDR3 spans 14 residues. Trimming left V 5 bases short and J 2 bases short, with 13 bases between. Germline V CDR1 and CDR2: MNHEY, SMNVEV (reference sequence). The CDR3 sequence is CASSPFGGPYEQYF. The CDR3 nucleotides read TGTGCCAGCAGTCCTTTCGGAGGCCCCTACGAGCAGTACTTC.

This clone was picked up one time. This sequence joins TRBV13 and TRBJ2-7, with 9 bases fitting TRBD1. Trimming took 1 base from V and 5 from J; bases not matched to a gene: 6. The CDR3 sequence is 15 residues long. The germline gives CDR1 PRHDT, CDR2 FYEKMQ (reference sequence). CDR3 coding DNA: TGTGCCAGCAGCTTAGAGCCACAGGGGGCGAACGAGCAGTACTTC. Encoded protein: CASSLEPQGANEQYF.

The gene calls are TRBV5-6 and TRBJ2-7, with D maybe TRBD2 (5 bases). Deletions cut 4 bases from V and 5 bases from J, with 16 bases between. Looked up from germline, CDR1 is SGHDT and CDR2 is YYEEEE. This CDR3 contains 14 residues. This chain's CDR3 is CASSLPGLWDEQYF. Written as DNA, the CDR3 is TGTGCCAGCAGCCTCCCAGGACTCTGGGACGAGCAGTACTTC. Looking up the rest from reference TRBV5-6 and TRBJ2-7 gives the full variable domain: DAGVTQSPTHLIKTRGQQVTLRCSPKSGHDTVSWYQQALGQGPQFIFQYYEEEERQRGNFPDRFSGHQFPNYSSELNVNALLLGDSALYLCASSLPGLWDEQYFGPGTRLTVT.

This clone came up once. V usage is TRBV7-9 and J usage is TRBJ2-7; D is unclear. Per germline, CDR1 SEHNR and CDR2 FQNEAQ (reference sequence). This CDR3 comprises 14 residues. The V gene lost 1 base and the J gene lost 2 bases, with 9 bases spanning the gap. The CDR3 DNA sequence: TGTGCCAGCAGCTTAGAGGCTAGGACCTACGAGCAGTACTTC. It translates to CASSLEARTYEQYF.